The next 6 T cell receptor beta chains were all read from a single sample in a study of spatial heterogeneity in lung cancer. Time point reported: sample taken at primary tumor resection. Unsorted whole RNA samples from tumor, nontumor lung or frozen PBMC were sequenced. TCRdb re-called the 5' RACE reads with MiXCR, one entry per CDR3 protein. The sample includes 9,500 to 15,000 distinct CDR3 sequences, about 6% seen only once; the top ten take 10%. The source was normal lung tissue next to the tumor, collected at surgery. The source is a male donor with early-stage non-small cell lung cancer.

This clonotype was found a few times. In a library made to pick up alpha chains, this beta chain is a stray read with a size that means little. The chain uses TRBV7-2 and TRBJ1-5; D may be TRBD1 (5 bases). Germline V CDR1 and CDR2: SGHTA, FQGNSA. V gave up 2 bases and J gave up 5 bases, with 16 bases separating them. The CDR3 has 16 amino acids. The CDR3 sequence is CASSLNSGQRDQPQHF. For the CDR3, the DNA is TGTGCCAGCAGCTTAAACTCAGGGCAGAGAGATCAGCCCCAGCATTTT.

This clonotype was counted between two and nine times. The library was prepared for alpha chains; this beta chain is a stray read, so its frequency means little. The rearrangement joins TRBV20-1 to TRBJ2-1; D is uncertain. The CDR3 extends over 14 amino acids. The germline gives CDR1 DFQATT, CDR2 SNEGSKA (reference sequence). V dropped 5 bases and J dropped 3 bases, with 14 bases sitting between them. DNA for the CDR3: TGCAGTGCTTCGACTTCGCGAGACTACAATGAGCAGTTCTTC. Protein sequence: CSASTSRDYNEQFF.

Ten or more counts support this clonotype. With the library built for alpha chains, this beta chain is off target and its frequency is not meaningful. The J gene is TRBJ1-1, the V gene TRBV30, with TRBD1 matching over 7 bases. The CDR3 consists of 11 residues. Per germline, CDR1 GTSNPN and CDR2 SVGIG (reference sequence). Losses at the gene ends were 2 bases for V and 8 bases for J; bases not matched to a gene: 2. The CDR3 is CAWSWDSEAFF. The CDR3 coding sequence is TGTGCCTGGAGTTGGGACAGCGAAGCTTTCTTT.

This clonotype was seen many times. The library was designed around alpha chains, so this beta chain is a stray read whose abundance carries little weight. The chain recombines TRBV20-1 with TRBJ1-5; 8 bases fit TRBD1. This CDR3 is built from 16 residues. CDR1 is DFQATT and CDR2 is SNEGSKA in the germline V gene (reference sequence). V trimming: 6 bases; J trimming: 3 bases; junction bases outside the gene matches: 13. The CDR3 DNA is TGCAGTGCCCCGAGAGCCGGGACAGGATACAATCAGCCCCAGCATTTT. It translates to CSAPRAGTGYNQPQHF.

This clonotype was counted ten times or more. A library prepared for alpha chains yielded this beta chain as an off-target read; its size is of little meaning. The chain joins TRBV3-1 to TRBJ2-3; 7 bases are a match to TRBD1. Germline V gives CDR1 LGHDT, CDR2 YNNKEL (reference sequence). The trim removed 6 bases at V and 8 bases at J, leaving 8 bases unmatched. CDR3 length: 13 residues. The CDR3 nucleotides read TGTGCCAGCAGACCGGTGACAGGGTCTACGCAGTATTTT. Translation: CASRPVTGSTQYF.

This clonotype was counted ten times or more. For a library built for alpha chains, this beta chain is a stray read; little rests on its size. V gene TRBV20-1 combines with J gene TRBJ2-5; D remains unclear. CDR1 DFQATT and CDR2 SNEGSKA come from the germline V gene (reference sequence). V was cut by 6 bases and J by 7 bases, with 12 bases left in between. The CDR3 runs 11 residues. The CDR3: CSADWGGTQYF. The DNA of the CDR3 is TGCAGTGCGGATTGGGGTGGGACCCAGTACTTC.